This TCR beta chain is from a study of CD8 T cells in Susac syndrome. RNA, at about 0.45 to 1 ug, was reverse transcribed with random hexamers. TCRdb analysed the immunoSEQ multiplex PCR reads with MiXCR anew, one entry per CDR3 protein. The sample has 45,000 to 60,000 distinct CDR3 sequences; around 92% are singletons. There are 16 residues in the CDR3. V trimming: 2 bases; J trimming: 5 bases; junction bases outside the gene matches: 7. CDR1 and CDR2 from the germline V gene are SEHNR and FQNEAQ (reference sequence). The sequenced material came from CD8+ T cells from PBMCs. This rearrangement joins TRBV7-9 to TRBJ2-5, with 11 bases lining up with TRBD2. The clonotype originates from a human donor in good health. CDR3 sequence reads: CASSLSLAGVSETQYF. In DNA, the CDR3 is TGTGCCAGCAGCTTATCACTAGCGGGAGTTTCGGAGACCCAGTACTTC.